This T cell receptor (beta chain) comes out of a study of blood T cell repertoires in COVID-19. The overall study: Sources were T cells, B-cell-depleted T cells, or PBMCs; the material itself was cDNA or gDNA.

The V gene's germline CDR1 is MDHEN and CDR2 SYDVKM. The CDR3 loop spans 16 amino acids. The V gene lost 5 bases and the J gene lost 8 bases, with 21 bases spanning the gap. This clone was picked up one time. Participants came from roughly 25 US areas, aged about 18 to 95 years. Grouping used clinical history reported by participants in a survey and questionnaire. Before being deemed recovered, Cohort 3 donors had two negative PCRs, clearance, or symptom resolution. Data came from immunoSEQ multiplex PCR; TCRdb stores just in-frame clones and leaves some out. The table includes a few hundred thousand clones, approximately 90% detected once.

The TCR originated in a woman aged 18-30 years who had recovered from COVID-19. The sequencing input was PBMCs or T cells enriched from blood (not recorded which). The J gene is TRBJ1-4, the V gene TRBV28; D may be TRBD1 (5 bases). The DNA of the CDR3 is TGTGCCAGCAGTCGCTTACAGATGCGGGGGATCGAAAAACTGTTTTTT. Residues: CASSRLQMRGIEKLFF.